This T cell receptor beta chain was obtained from a study of regulatory T cells in long-lasting Graves disease. This clonotype was detected ten times or more. A junction boundary mismatches the germline segment, possibly from a read error. Combining iRepertoire HTBI primers with Arm-PCR of CDR3 regions, the authors built TCR beta libraries. TCRdb re-called the multiplex PCR reads with MiXCR, one entry per CDR3 protein. The repertoire has about half a million distinct CDR3 sequences, approximately 12% of them found once; the top ten carry approximately 9.6%. The time point here: newly diagnosed GD, antithyroid drugs for less than 3 months. Isolated PBMC RNA provided the starting material for the TCR library. Per germline, CDR1 SGHRS and CDR2 YFSETQ. This CDR3 has 15 amino acids. The same specimen was also included in a second study, on T cells in Graves' hyperthyroidism and ophthalmopathy. From that paper: HTBI primers drove first-round RT-PCR of the TCR CDR3. Ophthalmopathy, which appeared later, was predicted by the model a median roughly 6.5 months before onset.

The sequenced sample was peripheral blood mononuclear cells (PBMCs), obtained at new diagnosis, from a patient treated with antithyroid drugs. The V and J genes are TRBV5-1 and TRBJ2-1; perhaps TRBD1 as D (6 bases). The sequence was collected from a woman in her thirties with Graves disease. The CDR3 loop is CASSRGQSSYNEQFF. In DNA form, the CDR3 reads TGTGCCAGCAGCCGCGGACAGAGCTCCTACAATGAGCAGTTCTTC.